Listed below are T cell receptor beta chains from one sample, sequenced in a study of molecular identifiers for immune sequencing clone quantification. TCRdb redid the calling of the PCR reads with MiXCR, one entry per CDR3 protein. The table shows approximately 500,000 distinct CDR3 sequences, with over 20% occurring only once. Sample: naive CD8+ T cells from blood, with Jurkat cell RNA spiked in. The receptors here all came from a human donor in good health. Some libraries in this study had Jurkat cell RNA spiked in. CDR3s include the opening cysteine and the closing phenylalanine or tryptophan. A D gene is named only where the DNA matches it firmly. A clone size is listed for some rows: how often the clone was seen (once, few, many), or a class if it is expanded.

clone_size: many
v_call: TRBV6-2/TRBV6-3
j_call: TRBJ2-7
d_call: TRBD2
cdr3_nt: TGTGCCAGCAGTTACGCCCGGGCAGCGGGAGCAGGAGAGCAGTACTTC
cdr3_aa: CASSYARAAGAGEQYF

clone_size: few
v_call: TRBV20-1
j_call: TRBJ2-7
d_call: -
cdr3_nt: TGCAGTGCTAGAGATAGTGCGACTAGTCCCCACGAGCAGTACTTC
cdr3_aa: CSARDSATSPHEQYF

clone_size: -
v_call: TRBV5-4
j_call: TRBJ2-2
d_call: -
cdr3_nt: TGTGCCAGCAGCCCGGAGGGTGGGGCGGGCACCGGGGAGCTGTTTTTT
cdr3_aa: CASSPEGGAGTGELFF

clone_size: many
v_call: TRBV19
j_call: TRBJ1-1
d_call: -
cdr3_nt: TGTGCCAGTACACCGGGGACGAGGAGTAACACTGAAGCTTTCTTT
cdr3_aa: CASTPGTRSNTEAFF

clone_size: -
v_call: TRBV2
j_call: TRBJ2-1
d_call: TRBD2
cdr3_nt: TGTGCCAGCCCTAGCGGGAGGGATGATGAGCAGTTCTTC
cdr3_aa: CASPSGRDDEQFF

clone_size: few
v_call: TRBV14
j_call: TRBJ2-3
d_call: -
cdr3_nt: TGTGCCAGCAGCCACGGGCGCACAGATACGCAGTATTTT
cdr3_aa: CASSHGRTDTQYF

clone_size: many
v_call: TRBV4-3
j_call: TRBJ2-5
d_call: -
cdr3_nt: TGCGCCAGCAGCCAAGATTCAGCAGGGGCAGAGACCCAGTACTTC
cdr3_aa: CASSQDSAGAETQYF

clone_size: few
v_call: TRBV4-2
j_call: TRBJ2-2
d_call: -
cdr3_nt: TGTGCCAGCAGCCTCCCTAGCGAGGTTGGCACCGGGGAGCTGTTTTTT
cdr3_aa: CASSLPSEVGTGELFF

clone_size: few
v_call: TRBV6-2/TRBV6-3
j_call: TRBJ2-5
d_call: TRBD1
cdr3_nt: TGTGCCAGCAGCCCCAGGGGGCACCGAGAGACCCAGTACTTC
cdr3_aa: CASSPRGHRETQYF

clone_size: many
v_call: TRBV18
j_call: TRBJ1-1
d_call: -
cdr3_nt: TGTGCCAGCTCCGGAGCCGGGACCGTCGACACTGAAGCTTTCTTT
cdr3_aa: CASSGAGTVDTEAFF

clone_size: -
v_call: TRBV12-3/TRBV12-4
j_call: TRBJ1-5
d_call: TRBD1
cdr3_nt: TGTGCCAGCAGTTCACAGGGGGATGGCCAGCCCCAGCATTTT
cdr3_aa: CASSSQGDGQPQHF

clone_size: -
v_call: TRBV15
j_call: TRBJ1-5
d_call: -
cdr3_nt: TGTGCCACCAGCACCCCCACTTATAGCAATCAGCCCCGGCATTTT
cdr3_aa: CATSTPTYSNQPRHF

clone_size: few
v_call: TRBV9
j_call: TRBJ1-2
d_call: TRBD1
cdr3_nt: TGTGCCAGCAGCCCACGGACAGGCTATGGCTACACCTTC
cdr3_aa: CASSPRTGYGYTF

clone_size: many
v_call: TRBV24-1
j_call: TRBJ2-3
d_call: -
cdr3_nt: TGTGCCACCAGTGATTTCGCGGGTACTAGCACAGATACGCAGTATTTT
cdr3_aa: CATSDFAGTSTDTQYF

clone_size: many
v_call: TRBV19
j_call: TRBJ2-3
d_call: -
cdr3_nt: TGTGCCAGTACCAGGGAGGGGGCAGTCTACACAGATACGCAGTATTTT
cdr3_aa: CASTREGAVYTDTQYF

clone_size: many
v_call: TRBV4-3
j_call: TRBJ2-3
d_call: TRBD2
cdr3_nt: TGCGCCAGCAGCTTAAAAGCGGGACCCACAGATACGCAGTATTTT
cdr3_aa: CASSLKAGPTDTQYF

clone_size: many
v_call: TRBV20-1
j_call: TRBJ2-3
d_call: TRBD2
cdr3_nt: TGCAGTGCTTGGACTAGCGGGAAACAAGATACGCAGTATTTT
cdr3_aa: CSAWTSGKQDTQYF

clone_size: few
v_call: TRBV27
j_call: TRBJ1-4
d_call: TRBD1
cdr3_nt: TGTGCCAGCAGTCCCCAGGGGGCCGGTGAAAAACTGTTTTTT
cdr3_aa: CASSPQGAGEKLFF

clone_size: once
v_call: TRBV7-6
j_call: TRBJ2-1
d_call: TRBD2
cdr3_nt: TGTGCCAGCAGCTTATTAACGGGGGGGCTAGACAATGAGCAGTTCTTC
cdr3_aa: CASSLLTGGLDNEQFF

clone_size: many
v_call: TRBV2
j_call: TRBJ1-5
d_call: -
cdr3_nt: TGTGCCAGCAACCGGGGGTCGATTCAGCCCCAGCATTTT
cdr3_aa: CASNRGSIQPQHF

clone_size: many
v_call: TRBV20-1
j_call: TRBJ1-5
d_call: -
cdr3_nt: TGCAGTGCTAGAGGAGGACAGCCCCAGCATTTT
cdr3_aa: CSARGGQPQHF

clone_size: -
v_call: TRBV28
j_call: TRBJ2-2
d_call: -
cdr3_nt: TGTGCCAGCAGTACTGCGGGGAACGCCGGGGAGCTGTTTTTT
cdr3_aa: CASSTAGNAGELFF

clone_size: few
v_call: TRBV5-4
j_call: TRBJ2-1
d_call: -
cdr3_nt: TGTGCCAGCAGCTTAGGCGGACCTACCTACAATGAGCAGTTCTTC
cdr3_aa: CASSLGGPTYNEQFF

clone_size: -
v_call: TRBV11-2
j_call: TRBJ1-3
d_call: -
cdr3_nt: TGTGCCAGCTCGCCGGAAGGCTTCTCTGGAAACACCATATATTTT
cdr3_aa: CASSPEGFSGNTIYF

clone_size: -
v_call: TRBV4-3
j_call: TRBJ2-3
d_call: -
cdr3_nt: TGCGCCAGCAACCAAGAGGGCAGGGGCACAGATACGCAGTATTTT
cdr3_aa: CASNQEGRGTDTQYF

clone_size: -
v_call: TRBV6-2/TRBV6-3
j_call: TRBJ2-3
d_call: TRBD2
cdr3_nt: TGTGCCAGCAGTTACCCCGAGGCGGGGGGGACAGATACGCAGTATTTT
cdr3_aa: CASSYPEAGGTDTQYF

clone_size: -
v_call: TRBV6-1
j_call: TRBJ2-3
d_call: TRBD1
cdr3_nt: TGTGCCAGTGCCCTTTGGGGACAGTCCCTCACAGATACGCAGTATTTT
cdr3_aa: CASALWGQSLTDTQYF

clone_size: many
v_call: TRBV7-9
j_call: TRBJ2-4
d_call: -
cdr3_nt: TGTGCCAGCAGCCCTGACTACTCAGAGGCAAAAAACATTCAGTACTTC
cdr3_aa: CASSPDYSEAKNIQYF

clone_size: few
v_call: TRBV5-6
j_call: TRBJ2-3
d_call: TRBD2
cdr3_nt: TGTGCCAGCAGACCGGGACTAGCGATGGGCGCAGATACGCAGTATTTT
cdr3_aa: CASRPGLAMGADTQYF

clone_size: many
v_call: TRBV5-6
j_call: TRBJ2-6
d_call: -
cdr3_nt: TGTGCCAGCAGCTTGGCTGTCTCTGGGGCCAACGTCCTGACTTTC
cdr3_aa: CASSLAVSGANVLTF

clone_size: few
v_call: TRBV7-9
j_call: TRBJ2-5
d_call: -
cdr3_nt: TGTGCCAGCAGCGCCCCGGGAGCCCGAGTGGGGGAGACCCAGTACTTC
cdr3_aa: CASSAPGARVGETQYF

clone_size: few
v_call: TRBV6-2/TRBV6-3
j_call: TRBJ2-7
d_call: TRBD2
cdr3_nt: TGTGCCAGCAGCTTCAGGACTAGCGCCTACGAGCAGTACTTC
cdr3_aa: CASSFRTSAYEQYF

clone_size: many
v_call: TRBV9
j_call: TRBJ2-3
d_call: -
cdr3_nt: TGTGCCAGCAGCCCACCCACCTCTAGCACAGATACGCAGTATTTT
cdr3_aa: CASSPPTSSTDTQYF

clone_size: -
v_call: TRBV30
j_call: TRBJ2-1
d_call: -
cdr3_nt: TGTGCCTGGAGCACGAGGGCTGTAGGAATTAGCTCCTACAATGAGCAGTTCTTC
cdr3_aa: CAWSTRAVGISSYNEQFF

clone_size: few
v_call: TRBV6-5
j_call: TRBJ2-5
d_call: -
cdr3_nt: TGTGCCAGCAGTTACGCTGATTCATTGGAGACCCAGTACTTC
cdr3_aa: CASSYADSLETQYF

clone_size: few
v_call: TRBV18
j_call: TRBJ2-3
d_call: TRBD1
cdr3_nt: TGTGCCAGCTCAAACAAAGCCGGGACAGCATACCCTGAGTATTTT
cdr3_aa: CASSNKAGTAYPEYF

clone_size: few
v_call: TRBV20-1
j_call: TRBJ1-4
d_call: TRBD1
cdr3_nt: TGCAGTGCTACGGACAGGAGGGTATCTAATGAAAAACTGTTTTTT
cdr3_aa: CSATDRRVSNEKLFF

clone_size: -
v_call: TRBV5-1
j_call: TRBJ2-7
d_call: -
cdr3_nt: TGCGCCAGCAGCTGGATCGGGGACAACTCCTACGAGCAGTACTTC
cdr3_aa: CASSWIGDNSYEQYF

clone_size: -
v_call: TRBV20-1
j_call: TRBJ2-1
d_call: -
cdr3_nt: TGCAGTGCTCCGACGGACCGCTCCTACAATGAGCAGTTCTTC
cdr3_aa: CSAPTDRSYNEQFF

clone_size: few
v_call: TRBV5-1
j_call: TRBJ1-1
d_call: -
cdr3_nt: TGCGCCAGCAGCTTGGGGCAGAACGCTGAAGCTTTCTTT
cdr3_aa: CASSLGQNAEAFF

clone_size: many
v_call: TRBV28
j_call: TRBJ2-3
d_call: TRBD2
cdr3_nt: TGTGCCAGCAGTTTACCGGGAGGGGCAGATACGCAGTATTTT
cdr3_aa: CASSLPGGADTQYF

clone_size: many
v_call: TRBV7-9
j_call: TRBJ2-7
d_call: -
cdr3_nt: TGTGCCAGCAGCCCGACAGGAGTGGAGCAGTACTTC
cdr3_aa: CASSPTGVEQYF

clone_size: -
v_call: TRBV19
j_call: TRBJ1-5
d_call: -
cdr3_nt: TGTGCCAGTAAGGGAATATACAATCAGCCCCAGCATTTT
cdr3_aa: CASKGIYNQPQHF

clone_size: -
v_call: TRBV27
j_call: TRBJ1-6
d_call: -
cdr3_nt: TGTGCCAGCAGTTTCCGGGGAGGAGGGTTCAATTCACCCCTCCACTTT
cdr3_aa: CASSFRGGGFNSPLHF

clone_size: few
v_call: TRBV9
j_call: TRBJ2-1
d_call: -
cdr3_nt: TGTGCCAGCAGCCCCCAGACCGATCCCCTCAATGAGCAGTTCTTC
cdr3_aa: CASSPQTDPLNEQFF

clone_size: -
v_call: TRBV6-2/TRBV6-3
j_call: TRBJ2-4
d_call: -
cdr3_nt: TGTGCCAGCACCTACGGAGGGGAAAACATTCAGTACTTC
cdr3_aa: CASTYGGENIQYF

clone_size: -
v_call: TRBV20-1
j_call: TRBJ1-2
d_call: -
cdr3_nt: TGCAGTGCTGGCTATTTGGATAAGAATCGAGGTGGCTACACCTTC
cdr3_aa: CSAGYLDKNRGGYTF

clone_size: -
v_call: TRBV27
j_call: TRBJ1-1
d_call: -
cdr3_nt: TGTGCCAGCAGAGTTTATGGATTATTCGGGGGCGCGATGAACACTGAAGCTTTCTTT
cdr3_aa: CASRVYGLFGGAMNTEAFF

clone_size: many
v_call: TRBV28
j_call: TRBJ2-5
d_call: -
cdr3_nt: TGTGCCAGCAGTTTAGGGGCCGGGACCCAGTACTTC
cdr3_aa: CASSLGAGTQYF

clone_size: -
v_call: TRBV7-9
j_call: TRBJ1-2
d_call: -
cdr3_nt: TGTGCCAGCAGCTTAGGGGGGCGTAATGGCTACACCTTC
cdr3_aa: CASSLGGRNGYTF

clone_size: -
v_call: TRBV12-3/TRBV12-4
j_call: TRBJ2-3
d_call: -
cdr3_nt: TGTGCCAGCAGTTTTAACGCCCCGTCCACAGATACGCAGTATTTT
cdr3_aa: CASSFNAPSTDTQYF

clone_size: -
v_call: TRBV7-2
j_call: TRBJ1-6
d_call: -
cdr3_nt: TGTGCCAGCAGTCCCGACGGCGAATACTCGCCCCTCCACTTT
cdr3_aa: CASSPDGEYSPLHF

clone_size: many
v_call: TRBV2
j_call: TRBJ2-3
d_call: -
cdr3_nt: TGTGCCAGCAGTAGCAGGTGGAGCACAGATACGCAGTATTTT
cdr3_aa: CASSSRWSTDTQYF

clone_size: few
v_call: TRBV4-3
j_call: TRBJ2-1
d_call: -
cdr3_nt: TGCGCCAGCAGTGGGACGGCAAACAATGAGCAGTTCTTC
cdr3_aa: CASSGTANNEQFF

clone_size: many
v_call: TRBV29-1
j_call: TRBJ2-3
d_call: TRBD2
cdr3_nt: TGCAGCGCCGTCCTAGCGGGGGGATCAGATACGCAGTATTTT
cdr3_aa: CSAVLAGGSDTQYF

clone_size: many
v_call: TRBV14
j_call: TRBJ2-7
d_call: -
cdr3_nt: TGTGCCAGCAGCCAAGACCAAAGGGGTATCTACGAGCAGTACTTC
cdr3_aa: CASSQDQRGIYEQYF

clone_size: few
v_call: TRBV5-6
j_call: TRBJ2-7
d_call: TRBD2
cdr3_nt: TGTGCCAGCAGCTTGGATCGGACTAGCGGGGGGTTCTACGAGCAGTACTTC
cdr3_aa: CASSLDRTSGGFYEQYF

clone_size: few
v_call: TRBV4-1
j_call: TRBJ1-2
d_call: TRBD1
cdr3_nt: TGCGCCAGCAGCCAAGATCAGGGGGACTATGGCTACACCTTC
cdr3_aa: CASSQDQGDYGYTF

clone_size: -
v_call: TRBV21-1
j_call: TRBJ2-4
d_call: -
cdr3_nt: TGTGCCAGCAGCAGTTATAGCGGGAGGGCGATGGCCAAAAACATTCAGTACTTC
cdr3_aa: CASSSYSGRAMAKNIQYF